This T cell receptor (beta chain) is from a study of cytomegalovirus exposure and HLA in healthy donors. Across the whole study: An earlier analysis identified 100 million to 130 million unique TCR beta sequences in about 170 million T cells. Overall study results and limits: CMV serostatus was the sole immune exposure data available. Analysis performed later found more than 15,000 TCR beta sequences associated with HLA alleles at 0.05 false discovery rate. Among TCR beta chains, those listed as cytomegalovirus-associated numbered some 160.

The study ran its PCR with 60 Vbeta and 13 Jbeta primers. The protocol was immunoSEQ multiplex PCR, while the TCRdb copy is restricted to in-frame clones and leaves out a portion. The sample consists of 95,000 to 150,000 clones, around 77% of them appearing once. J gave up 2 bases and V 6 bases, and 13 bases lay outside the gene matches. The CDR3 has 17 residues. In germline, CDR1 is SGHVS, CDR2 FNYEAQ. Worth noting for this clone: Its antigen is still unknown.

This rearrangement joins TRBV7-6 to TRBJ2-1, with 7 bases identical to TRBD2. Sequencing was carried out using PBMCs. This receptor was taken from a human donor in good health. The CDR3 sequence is CASSQRASGTTYNEQFF. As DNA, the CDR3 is TGTGCCAGCAGTCAGAGGGCAAGCGGGACGACCTACAATGAGCAGTTCTTC.